What follows describes a single TCR beta chain. The CDR3 extends over 15 amino acids. Germline V gene lookup returns CDR1 KGHDR and CDR2 SFDVKD. V was cut by 4 bases and J by 4 bases, with 15 bases left in between. This sample is drawn from a study of T cells of healthy individuals. TCRdb analysed the 5' RACE reads with MiXCR anew, one entry per CDR3 protein. This sample carries approximately 100,000 distinct CDR3 sequences, 17% of them seen once, and the ten largest clones take 6% to 8%. The receptor was derived from a human donor in good health. The rearrangement links TRBV24-1 to TRBJ2-5; weak D call: TRBD1 (6 bases). CDR3 protein: CATSDFRGRGETQYF. The CDR3 nucleotides read TGTGCCACCAGTGACTTCAGGGGTCGCGGAGAGACCCAGTACTTC.